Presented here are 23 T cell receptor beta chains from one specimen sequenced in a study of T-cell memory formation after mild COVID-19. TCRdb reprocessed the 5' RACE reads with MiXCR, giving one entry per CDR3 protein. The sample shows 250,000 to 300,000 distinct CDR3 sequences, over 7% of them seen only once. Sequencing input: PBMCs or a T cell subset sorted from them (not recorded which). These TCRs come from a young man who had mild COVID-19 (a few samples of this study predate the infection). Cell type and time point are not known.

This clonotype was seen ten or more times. CDR3 coding DNA: TGCGCCAGCAGCCCCGGGACTAGCGGACAAGAGACCCAGTACTTC. Protein: CASSPGTSGQETQYF. This chain links TRBV5-1 with TRBJ2-5; 11 bases line up with TRBD2. This CDR3 region has 15 residues. CDR1 is SGHRS and CDR2 is YFSETQ in the germline V gene. The V and J ends lost 4 bases and 2 bases, in that order; junction bases with no gene match: 4.

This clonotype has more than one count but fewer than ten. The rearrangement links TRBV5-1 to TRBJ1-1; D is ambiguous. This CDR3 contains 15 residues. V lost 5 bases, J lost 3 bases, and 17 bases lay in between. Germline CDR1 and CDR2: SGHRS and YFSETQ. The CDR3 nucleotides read TGCGCCAGCAGTCGTGACGGCGCTGCGTACACTGAAGCTTTCTTT. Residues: CASSRDGAAYTEAFF.

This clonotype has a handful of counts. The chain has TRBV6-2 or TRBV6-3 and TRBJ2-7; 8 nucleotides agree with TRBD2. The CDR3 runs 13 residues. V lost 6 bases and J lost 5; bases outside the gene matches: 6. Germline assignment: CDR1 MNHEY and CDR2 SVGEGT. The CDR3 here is CASRLSGDHEQYV. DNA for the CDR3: TGTGCCAGCAGACTTAGCGGGGATCACGAGCAGTACGTC.

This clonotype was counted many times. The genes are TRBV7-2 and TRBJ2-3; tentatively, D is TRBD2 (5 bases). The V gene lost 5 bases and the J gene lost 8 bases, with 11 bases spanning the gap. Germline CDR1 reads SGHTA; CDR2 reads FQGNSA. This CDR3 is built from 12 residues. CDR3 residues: CASSPGDGTQYF. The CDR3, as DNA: TGTGCCAGCAGCCCCGGGGATGGTACGCAGTATTTT.

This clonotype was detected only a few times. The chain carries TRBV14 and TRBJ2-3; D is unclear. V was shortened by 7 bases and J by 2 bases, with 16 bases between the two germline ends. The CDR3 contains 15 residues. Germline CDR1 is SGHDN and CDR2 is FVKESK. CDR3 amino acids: CASMDFIIFTDTQYF. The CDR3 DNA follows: TGTGCCAGCATGGATTTTATCATCTTCACAGATACGCAGTATTTT.

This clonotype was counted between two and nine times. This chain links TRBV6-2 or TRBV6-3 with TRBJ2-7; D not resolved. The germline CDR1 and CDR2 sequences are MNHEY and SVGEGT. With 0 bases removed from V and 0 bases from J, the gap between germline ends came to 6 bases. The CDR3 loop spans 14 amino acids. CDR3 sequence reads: CASSYSPSSYEQYF. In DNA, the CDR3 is TGTGCCAGCAGTTACTCGCCCAGCTCCTACGAGCAGTACTTC.

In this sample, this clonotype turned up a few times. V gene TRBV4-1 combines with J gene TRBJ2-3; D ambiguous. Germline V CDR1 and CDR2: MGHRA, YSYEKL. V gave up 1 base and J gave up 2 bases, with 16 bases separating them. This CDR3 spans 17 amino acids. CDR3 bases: TGCGCCAGCAGCCAAGGGAAGGCAGCAACTCTCACAGATACGCAGTATTTT. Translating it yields CASSQGKAATLTDTQYF.

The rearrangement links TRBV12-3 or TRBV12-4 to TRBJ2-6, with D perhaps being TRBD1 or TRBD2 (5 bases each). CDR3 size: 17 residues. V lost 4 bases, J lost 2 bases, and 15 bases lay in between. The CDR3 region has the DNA TGTGCCAGCAGTTCCCCCGGGACCGCCACTGGGGCCAACGTCCTGACTTTC. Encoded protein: CASSSPGTATGANVLTF.

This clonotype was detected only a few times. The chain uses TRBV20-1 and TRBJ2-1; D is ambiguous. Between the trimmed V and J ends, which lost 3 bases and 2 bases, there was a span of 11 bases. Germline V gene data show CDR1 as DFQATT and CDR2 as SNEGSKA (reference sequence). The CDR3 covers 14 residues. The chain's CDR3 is CSARSENTYNEQFF. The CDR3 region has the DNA TGCAGTGCTAGGAGCGAAAATACCTACAATGAGCAGTTCTTC.

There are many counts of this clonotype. For the CDR3, the DNA is TGTGCCAGCAGCTTACCAGCGGGGGCAGATACGCAGTATTTT. It translates to CASSLPAGADTQYF. The chain links TRBV7-2 to TRBJ2-3; 8 positions agree with TRBD2. The CDR3 has 14 residues. J lost 4 bases, V lost 2 bases, and 2 bases had no gene match. Germline V gives CDR1 SGHTA, CDR2 FQGNSA.

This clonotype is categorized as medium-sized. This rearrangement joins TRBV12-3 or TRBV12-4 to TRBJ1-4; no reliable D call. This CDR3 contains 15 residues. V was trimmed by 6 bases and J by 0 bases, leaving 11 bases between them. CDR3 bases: TGTGCCAGCAGGGGCTCGGGCCCAACTAATGAAAAACTGTTTTTT. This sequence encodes CASRGSGPTNEKLFF.

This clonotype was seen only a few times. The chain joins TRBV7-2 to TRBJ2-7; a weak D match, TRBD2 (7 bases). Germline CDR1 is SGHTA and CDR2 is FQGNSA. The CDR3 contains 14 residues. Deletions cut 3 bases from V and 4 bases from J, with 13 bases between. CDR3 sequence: CASSFGGAIYEQYV. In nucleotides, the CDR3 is TGTGCCAGCAGCTTTGGGGGGGCTATTTACGAGCAGTACGTC.

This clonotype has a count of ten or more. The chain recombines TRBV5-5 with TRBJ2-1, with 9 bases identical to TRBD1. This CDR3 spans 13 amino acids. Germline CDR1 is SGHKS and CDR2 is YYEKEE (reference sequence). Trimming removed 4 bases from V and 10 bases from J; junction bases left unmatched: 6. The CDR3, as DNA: TGTGCCAGCAGCGGACAGGGGCGTGAAGAGCAGTTCTTC. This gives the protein CASSGQGREEQFF.

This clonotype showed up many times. The CDR3 spells CSARPMDPNHLAKNIQYF. CDR3 nucleotide sequence: TGCAGTGCTAGACCCATGGACCCTAATCATCTAGCCAAAAACATTCAGTACTTC. The V call is TRBV20-1, the J call TRBJ2-4; D not certain. CDR3 length equals 18 residues. The V gene lost 2 bases and the J gene lost 0 bases, with 20 bases spanning the gap. Germline V gene lookup returns CDR1 DFQATT and CDR2 SNEGSKA (reference sequence).

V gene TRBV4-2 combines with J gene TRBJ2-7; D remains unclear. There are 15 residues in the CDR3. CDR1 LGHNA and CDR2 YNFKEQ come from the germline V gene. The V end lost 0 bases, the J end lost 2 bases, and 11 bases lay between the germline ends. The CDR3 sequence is CASSQDTVKAYEQYV. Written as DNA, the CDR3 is TGTGCCAGCAGCCAAGATACGGTGAAAGCCTACGAGCAGTACGTC.

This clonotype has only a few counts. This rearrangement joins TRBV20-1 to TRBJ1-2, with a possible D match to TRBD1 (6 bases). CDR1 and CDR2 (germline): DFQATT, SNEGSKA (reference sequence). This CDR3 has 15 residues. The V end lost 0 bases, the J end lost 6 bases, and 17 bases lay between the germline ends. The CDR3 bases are TGCAGTGCTAGAGACCCCTCGGGACAATCGAATGGCTACACCTTC. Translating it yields CSARDPSGQSNGYTF.

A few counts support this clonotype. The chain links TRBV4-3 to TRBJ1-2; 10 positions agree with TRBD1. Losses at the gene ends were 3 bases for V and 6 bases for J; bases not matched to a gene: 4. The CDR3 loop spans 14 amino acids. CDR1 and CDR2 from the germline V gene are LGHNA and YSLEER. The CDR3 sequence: CASSHPGQGHGYTF. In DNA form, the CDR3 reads TGCGCCAGCAGCCACCCGGGACAGGGGCATGGCTACACCTTC.

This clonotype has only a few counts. This chain's CDR3 is CASSRSGGAYNEQFF. DNA for the CDR3: TGTGCCAGCAGCCGAAGCGGGGGGGCCTACAATGAGCAGTTCTTC. The chain employs TRBV7-3 and TRBJ2-1; the match to TRBD2 covers 10 bases. This CDR3 comprises 15 residues. CDR1 and CDR2 (germline): SGHTA, FQGTGA. V lost 5 bases, J lost 2 bases, and 3 bases stayed unmatched.

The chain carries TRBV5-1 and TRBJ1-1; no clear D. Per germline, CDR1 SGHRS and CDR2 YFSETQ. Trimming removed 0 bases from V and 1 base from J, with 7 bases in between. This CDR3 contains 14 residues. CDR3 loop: CASSLEPSNTEAFF. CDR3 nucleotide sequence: TGCGCCAGCAGCTTGGAACCGTCGAACACTGAAGCTTTCTTT.

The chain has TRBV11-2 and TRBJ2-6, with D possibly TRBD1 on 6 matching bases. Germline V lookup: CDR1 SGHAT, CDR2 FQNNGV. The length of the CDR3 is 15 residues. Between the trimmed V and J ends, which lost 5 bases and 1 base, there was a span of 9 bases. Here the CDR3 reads CASSETGSGANVLTF. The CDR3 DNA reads TGTGCCAGCAGCGAAACAGGGTCTGGGGCCAACGTCCTGACTTTC.

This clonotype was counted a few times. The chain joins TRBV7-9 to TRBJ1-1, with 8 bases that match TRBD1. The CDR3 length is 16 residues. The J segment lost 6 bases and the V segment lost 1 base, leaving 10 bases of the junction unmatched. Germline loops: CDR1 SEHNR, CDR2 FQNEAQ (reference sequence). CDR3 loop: CASSLGLRQGASEAFF. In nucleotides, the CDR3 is TGTGCCAGCAGCTTAGGACTAAGGCAGGGGGCCTCTGAAGCTTTCTTT.

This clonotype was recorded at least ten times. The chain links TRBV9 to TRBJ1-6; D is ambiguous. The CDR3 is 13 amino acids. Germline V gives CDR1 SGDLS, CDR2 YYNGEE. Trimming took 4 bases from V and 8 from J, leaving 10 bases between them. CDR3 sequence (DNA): TGTGCCAGCAGCCAAGTACAAGATTCACCCCTCCACTTT. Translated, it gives CASSQVQDSPLHF.

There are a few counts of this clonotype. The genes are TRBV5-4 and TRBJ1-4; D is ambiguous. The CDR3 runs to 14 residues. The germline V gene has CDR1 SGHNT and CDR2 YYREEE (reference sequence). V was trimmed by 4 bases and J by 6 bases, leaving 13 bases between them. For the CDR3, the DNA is TGTGCCAGCAGCACTGACCTAAGGGATGAAAAACTGTTTTTT. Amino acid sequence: CASSTDLRDEKLFF.